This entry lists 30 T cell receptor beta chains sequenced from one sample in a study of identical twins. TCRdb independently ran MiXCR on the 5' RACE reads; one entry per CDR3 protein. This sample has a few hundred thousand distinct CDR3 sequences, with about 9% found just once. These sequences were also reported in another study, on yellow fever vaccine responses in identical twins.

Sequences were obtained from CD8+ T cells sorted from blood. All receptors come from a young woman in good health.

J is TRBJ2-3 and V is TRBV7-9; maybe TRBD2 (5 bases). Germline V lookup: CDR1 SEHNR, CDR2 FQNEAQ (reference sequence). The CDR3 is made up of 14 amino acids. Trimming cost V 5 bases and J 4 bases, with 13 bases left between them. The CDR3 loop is CASSPRESADTQYF. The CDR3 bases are TGTGCCAGCAGCCCTAGGGAGTCGGCAGATACGCAGTATTTT.

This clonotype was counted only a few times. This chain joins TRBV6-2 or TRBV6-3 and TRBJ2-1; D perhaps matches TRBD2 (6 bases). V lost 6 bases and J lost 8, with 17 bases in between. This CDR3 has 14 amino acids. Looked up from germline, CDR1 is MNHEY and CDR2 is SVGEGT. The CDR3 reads CASRGYGGFDEQFF. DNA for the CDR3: TGTGCCAGCAGGGGTTATGGGGGGTTCGATGAGCAGTTCTTC.

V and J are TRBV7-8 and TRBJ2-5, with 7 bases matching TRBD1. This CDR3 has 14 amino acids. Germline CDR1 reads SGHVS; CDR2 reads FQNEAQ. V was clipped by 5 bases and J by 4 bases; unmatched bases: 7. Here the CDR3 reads CASSPDRVRETQYF. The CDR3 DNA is TGTGCCAGCAGCCCCGACAGGGTGAGAGAGACCCAGTACTTC.

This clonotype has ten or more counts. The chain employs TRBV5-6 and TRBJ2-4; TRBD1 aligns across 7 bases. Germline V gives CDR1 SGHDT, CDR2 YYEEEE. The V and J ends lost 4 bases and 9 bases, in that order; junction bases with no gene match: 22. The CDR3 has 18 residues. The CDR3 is CASSADRPKGADFGIQYF. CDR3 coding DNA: TGTGCCAGCAGCGCGGACAGGCCCAAAGGGGCTGATTTCGGCATTCAGTACTTC.

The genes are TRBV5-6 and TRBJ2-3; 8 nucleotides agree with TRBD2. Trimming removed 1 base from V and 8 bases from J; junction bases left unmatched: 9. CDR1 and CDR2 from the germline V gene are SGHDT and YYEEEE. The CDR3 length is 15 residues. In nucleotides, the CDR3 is TGTGCCAGCAGCTTGTGGCGGGGGGATTTTGTTACGCAGTATTTT. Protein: CASSLWRGDFVTQYF. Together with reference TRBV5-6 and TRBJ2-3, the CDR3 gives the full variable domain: DAGVTQSPTHLIKTRGQQVTLRCSPKSGHDTVSWYQQALGQGPQFIFQYYEEEERQRGNFPDRFSGHQFPNYSSELNVNALLLGDSALYLCASSLWRGDFVTQYFGPGTRLTVL.

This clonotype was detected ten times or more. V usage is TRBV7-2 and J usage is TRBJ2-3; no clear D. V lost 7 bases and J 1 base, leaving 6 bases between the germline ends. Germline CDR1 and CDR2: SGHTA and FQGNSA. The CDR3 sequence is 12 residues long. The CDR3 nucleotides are TGTGCCAGCACCATGGGCACAGATACGCAGTATTTT. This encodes CASTMGTDTQYF.

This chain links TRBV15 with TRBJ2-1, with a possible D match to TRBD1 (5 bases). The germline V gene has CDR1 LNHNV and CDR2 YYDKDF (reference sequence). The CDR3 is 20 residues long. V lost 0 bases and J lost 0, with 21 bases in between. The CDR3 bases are TGTGCCACCAGCAGAGATCCCCAGGGCGGTGTCGCGAGCTCCTACAATGAGCAGTTCTTC. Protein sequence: CATSRDPQGGVASSYNEQFF. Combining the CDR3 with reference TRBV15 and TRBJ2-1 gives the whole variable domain DAMVIQNPRYQVTQFGKPVTLSCSQTLNHNVMYWYQQKSSQAPKLLFHYYDKDFNNEADTPDNFQSRRPNTSFCFLDIRSPGLGDTAMYLCATSRDPQGGVASSYNEQFFGPGTRLTVL.

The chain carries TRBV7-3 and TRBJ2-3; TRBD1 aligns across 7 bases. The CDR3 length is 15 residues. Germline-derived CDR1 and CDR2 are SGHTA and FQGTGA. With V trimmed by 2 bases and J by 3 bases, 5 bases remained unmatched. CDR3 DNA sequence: TGTGCCAGCAGCTTAGGGGACAGTAAAACAGATACGCAGTATTTT. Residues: CASSLGDSKTDTQYF.

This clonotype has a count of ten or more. The CDR3 protein is CASSTGNTEAFF. The CDR3 DNA reads as TGCGCCAGCAGCACGGGGAACACTGAAGCTTTCTTT. The genes are TRBV5-1 and TRBJ1-1; no reliable D call. The CDR3 covers 12 residues. Trimming took 4 bases from V and 1 from J, leaving 5 bases between them. Per germline, CDR1 SGHRS and CDR2 YFSETQ.

The CDR3 bases are TGCGCCAGCAGCTTGGCCGGGGAGTCCTCCTACAATGAGCAGTTCTTC. This encodes CASSLAGESSYNEQFF. The rearrangement links TRBV5-1 to TRBJ2-1; TRBD2 might be the D (5 bases). Germline CDR1 is SGHRS and CDR2 is YFSETQ. V lost 0 bases and J lost 0, with 10 bases in between. There are 16 residues in the CDR3. Filled out from reference TRBV5-1 and TRBJ2-1, the complete variable domain reads KAGVTQTPRYLIKTRGQQVTLSCSPISGHRSVSWYQQTPGQGLQFLFEYFSETQRNKGNFPGRFSGRQFSNSRSEMNVSTLELGDSALYLCASSLAGESSYNEQFFGPGTRLTVL.

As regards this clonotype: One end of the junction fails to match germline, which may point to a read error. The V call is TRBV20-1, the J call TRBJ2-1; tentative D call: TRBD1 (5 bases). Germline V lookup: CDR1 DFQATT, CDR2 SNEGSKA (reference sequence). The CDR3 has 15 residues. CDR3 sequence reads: CSAKGPSARSDEHFF. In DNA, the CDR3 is TGCAGTGCTAAGGGGCCCTCGGCGCGTTCAGATGAGCACTTCTTC.

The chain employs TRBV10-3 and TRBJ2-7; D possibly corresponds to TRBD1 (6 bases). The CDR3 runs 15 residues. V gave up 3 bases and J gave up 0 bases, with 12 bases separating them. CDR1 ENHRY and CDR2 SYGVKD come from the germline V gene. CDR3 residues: CAISDGQFSSYEQYF. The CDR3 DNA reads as TGTGCCATCAGTGACGGACAGTTTAGCTCCTACGAGCAGTACTTC.

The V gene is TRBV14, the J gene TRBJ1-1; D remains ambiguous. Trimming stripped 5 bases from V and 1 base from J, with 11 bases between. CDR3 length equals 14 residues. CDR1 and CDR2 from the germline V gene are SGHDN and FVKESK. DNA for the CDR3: TGTGCCAGCAGCGAAAGGACGTCGAACACTGAAGCTTTCTTT. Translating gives CASSERTSNTEAFF.

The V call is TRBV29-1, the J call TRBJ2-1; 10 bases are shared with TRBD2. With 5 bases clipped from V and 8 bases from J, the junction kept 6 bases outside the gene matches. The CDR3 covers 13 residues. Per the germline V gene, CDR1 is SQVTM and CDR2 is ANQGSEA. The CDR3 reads CSVQSGRGDEQFF. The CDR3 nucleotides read TGCAGCGTTCAAAGCGGGAGGGGCGATGAGCAGTTCTTC.

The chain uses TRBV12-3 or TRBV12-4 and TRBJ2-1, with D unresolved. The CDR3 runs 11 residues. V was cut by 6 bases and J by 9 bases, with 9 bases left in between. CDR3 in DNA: TGTGCCAGCAGGTTGGGTATTGAGCAGTTCTTC. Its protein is CASRLGIEQFF.

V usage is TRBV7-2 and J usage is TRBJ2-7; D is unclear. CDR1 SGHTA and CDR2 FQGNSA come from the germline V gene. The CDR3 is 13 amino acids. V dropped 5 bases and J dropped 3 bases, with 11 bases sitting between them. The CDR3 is CASSPWVHYEQYF. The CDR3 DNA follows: TGTGCCAGCAGCCCCTGGGTCCACTACGAGCAGTACTTC.

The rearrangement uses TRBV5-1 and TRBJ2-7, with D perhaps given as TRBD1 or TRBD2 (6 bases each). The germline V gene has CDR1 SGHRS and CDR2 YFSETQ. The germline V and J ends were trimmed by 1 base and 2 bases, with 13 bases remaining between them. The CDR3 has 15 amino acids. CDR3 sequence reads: CASSLFGGPPYEQYF. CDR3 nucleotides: TGCGCCAGCAGCTTGTTTGGGGGGCCCCCCTACGAGCAGTACTTC.

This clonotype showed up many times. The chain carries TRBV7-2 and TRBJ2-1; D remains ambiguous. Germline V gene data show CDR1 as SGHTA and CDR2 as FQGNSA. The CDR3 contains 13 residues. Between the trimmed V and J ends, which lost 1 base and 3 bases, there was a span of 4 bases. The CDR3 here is CASSLDHYNEQFF. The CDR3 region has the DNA TGTGCCAGCAGCTTAGATCACTACAATGAGCAGTTCTTC.

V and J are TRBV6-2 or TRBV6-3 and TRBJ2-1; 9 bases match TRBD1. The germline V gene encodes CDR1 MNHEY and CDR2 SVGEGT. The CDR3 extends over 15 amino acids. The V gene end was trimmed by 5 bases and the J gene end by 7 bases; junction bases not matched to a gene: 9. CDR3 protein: CASSTPDRGWNEQFF. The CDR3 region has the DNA TGTGCCAGCAGTACCCCGGACAGGGGTTGGAATGAGCAGTTCTTC.

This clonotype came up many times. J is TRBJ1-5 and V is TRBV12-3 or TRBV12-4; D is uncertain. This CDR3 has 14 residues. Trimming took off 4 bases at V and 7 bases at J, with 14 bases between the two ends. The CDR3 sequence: CASSYGLGVQPQHF. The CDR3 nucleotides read TGTGCCAGCAGTTATGGCCTGGGCGTACAGCCCCAGCATTTT.

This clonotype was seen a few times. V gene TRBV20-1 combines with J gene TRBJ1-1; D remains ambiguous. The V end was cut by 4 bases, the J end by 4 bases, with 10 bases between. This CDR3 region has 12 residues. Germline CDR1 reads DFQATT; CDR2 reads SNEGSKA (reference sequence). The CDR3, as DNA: TGCAGTGCTACTGTGGGGTCCACTGAAGCTTTCTTT. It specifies CSATVGSTEAFF.

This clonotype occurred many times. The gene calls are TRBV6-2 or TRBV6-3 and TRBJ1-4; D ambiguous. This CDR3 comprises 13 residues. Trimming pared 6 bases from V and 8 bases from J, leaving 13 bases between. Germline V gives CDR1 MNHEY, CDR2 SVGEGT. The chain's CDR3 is CASSIGPKEKLFF. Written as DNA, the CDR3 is TGTGCCAGCAGCATCGGGCCCAAGGAAAAACTGTTTTTT.

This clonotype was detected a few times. The CDR3: CASSLSGLGVETQYF. CDR3 DNA sequence: TGTGCCAGCAGTTTATCGGGACTAGGCGTGGAGACCCAGTACTTC. The rearrangement links TRBV12-3 or TRBV12-4 to TRBJ2-5; TRBD2 agrees at 8 bases. The CDR3 totals 15 residues. J was trimmed by 5 bases and V by 2 bases; bases with no gene match: 7.

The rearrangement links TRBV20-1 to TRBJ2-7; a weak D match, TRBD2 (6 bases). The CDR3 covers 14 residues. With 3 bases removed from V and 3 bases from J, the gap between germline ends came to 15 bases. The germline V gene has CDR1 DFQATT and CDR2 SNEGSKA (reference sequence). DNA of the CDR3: TGCAGTGCTAGTGAGCTCCCGGAGGGCTACGAGCAGTACTTC. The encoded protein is CSASELPEGYEQYF.

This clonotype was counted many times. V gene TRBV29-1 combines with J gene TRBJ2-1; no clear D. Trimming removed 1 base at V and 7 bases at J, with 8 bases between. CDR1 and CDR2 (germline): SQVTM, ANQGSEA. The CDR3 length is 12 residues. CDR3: CSVEVRRNEQFF. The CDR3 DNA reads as TGCAGCGTTGAAGTTCGGCGGAATGAGCAGTTCTTC.

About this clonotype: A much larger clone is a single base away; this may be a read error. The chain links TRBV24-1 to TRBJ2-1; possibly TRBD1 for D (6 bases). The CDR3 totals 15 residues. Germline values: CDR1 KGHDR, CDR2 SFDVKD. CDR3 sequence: CATSNRTVPYDEQFF. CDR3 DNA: TGTGCCACCAGCAATAGGACAGTACCCTACGATGAGCAGTTCTTC.

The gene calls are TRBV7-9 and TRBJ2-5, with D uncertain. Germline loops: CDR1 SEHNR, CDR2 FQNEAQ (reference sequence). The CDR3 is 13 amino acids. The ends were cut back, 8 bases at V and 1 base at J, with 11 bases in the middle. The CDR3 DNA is TGTGCCAGCCTCCAAGGTTTCCAAGAGACCCAGTACTTC. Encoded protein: CASLQGFQETQYF.

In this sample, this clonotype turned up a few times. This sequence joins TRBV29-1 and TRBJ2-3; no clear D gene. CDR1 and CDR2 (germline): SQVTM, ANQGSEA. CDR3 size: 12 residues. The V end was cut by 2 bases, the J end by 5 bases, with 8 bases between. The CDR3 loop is CSVERTGDTQYF. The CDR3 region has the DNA TGCAGCGTTGAACGCACGGGAGATACGCAGTATTTT.

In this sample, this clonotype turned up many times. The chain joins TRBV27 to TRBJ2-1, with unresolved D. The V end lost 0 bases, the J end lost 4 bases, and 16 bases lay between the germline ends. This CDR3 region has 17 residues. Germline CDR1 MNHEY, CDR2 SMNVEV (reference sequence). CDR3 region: CASSLSFRVGRYNEQFF. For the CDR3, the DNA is TGTGCCAGCAGTTTATCCTTCCGGGTAGGGCGGTACAATGAGCAGTTCTTC.

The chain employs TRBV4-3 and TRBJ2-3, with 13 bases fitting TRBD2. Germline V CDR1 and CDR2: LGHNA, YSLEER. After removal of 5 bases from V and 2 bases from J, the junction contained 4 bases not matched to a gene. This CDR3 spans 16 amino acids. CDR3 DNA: TGCGCCAGCAGCTCGGGACTAGCGGGATACACAGATACGCAGTATTTT. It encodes CASSSGLAGYTDTQYF.